The T cell receptor (beta chain) described here comes from a study of shared clonotypes between healthy human individuals. Study details: The study drew on a couple of women and three men aged 18 to 49 as donors.

As originally analysed: Because ImmunoSEQ provided only junction sequences with no quality scores, the filtering differed. Clones were read by immunoSEQ multiplex PCR, and TCRdb kept only the in-frame ones, dropping some. V and J calls and clone size are copied from that table; D and trimming were computed from the DNA. The table includes about 460,000 clones, roughly 80% detected once. Study results and limitations: Researchers sampled only blood; tissue repertoires likely differ.

With regard to this clone: Its specificity is not known.

Unsorted samples, those not sorted, used roughly 87 million PBMCs for genomic DNA. The material sequenced was PBMCs. This TCR came from a woman between 35 and 50 years old in good health. Some clones in this sample may be carry-over from other donors' samples.

CDR3 amino acids: CASGPIGGDYEQYF. CDR3 DNA: TGCGCCAGCGGCCCCATTGGGGGAGACTACGAGCAGTACTTC. V is TRBV5-1 and J is TRBJ2-7; perhaps D is TRBD1 or TRBD2 (5 bases each). Germline V lookup: CDR1 SGHRS, CDR2 YFSETQ. This CDR3 is 14 amino acids long. V gave up 7 bases and J gave up 3 bases, with 17 bases separating them.